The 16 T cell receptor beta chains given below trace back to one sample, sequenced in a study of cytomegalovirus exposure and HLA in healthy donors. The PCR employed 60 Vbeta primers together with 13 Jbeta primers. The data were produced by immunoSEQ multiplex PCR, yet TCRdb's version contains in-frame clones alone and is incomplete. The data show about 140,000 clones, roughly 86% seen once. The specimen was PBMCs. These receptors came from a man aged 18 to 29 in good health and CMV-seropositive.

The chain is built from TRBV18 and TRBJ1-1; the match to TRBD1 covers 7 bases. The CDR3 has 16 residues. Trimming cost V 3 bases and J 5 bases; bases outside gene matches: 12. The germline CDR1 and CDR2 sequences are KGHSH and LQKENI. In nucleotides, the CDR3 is TGTGCCAGCTCACCCTTAGTTAGAACAGGGGAAACTGAAGCTTTCTTT. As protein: CASSPLVRTGETEAFF.

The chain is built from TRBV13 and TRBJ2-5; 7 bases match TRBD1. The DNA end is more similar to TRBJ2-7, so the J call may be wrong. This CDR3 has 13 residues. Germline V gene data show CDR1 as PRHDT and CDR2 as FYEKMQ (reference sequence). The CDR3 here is CASSATGLHEQYF. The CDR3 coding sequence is TGTGCCAGCAGCGCGACAGGGCTCCACGAGCAGTACTTC.

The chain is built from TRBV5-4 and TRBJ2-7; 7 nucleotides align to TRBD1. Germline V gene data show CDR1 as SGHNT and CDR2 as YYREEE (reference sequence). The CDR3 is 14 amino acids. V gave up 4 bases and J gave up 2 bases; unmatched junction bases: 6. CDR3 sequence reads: CASSAPGQTYEQYF. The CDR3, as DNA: TGTGCCAGCAGCGCCCCGGGACAGACCTACGAGCAGTACTTC.

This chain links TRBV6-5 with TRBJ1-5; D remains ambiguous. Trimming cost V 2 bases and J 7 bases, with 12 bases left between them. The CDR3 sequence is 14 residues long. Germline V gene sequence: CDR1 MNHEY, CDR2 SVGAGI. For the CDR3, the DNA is TGTGCCAGCAGTTACGCGGCAGAGAGGCAGCCCCAGCATTTT. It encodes CASSYAAERQPQHF.

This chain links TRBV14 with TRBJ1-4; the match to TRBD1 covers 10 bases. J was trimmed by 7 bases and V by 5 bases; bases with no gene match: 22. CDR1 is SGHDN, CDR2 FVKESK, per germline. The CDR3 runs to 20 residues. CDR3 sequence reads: CASSYFHPPPWDRGGEKLFF. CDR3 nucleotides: TGTGCCAGCAGCTACTTCCACCCCCCCCCATGGGACAGGGGAGGTGAAAAACTGTTTTTT.

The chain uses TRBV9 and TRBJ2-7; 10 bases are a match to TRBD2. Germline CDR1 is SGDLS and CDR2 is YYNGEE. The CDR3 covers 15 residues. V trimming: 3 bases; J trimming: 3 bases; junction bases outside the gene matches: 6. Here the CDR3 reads CASSALAGVIYEQYF. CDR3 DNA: TGTGCCAGCAGCGCCCTAGCGGGAGTGATCTACGAGCAGTACTTC.

The CDR3 DNA reads as TGTGCCAGTATGGCAGGGAACACTGAAGCTTTCTTT. Its protein is CASMAGNTEAFF. The V gene is TRBV19, the J gene TRBJ1-1; unclear D gene. Trimming removed 7 bases at V and 1 base at J, with 7 bases between. The CDR3 runs 12 residues. Germline assignment: CDR1 LNHDA and CDR2 SQIVND (reference sequence).

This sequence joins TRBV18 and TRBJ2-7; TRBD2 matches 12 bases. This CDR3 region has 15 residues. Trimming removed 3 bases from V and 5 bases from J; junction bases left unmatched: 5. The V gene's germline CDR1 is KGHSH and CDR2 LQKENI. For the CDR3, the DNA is TGTGCCAGCTCACCCGGACTAGCGGGAACCCACGAGCAGTACTTC. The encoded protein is CASSPGLAGTHEQYF. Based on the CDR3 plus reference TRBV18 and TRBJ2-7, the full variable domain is NAGVMQNPRHLVRRRGQEARLRCSPMKGHSHVYWYRQLPEEGLKFMVYLQKENIIDESGMPKERFSAEFPKEGPSILRIQQVVRGDSAAYFCASSPGLAGTHEQYFGPGTRLTVT.

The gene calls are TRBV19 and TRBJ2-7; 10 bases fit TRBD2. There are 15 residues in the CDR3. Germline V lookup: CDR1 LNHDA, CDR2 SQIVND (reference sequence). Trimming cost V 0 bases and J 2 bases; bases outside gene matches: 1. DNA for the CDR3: TGTGCCAGTAGTATAGAAGCGGGAGGGGCCTACGAGCAGTACTTC. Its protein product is CASSIEAGGAYEQYF.

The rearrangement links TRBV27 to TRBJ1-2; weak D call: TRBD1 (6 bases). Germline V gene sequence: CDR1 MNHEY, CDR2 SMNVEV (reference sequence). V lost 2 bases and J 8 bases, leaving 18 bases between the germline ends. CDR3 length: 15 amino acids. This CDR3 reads CASSLVRGGVYGYTF. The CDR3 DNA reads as TGTGCCAGCAGTTTAGTTAGGGGGGGGGTTTACGGCTACACCTTC.

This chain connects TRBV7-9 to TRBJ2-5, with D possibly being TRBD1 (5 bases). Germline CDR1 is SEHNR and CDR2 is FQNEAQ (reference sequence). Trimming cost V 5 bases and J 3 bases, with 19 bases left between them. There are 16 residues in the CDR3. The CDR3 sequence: CASSLVPQVQEETQYF. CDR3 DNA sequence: TGTGCCAGCAGCCTGGTCCCCCAGGTACAGGAAGAGACCCAGTACTTC.

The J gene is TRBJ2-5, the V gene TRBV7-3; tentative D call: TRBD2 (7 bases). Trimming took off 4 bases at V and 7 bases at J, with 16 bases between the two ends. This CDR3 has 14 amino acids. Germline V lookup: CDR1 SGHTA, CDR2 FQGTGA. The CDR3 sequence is CASSSNGGPGTQYF. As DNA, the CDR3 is TGTGCCAGCAGCTCGAACGGGGGGCCTGGGACCCAGTACTTC.

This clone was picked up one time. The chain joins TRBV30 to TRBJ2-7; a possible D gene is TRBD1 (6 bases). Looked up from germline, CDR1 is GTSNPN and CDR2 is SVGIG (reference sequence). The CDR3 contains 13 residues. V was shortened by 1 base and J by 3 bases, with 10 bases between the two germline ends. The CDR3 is CAWSEGVYYEQYF. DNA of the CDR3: TGTGCCTGGAGTGAGGGGGTCTACTACGAGCAGTACTTC.

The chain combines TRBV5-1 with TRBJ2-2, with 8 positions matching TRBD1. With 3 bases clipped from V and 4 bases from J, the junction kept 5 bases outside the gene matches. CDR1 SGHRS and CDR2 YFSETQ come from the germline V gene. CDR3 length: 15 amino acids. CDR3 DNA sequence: TGCGCCAGCAGCTCCCAGGGGGCAGGCACCGGGGAGCTGTTTTTT. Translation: CASSSQGAGTGELFF. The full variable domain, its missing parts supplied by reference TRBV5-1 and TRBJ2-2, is KAGVTQTPRYLIKTRGQQVTLSCSPISGHRSVSWYQQTPGQGLQFLFEYFSETQRNKGNFPGRFSGRQFSNSRSEMNVSTLELGDSALYLCASSSQGAGTGELFFGEGSRLTVL.

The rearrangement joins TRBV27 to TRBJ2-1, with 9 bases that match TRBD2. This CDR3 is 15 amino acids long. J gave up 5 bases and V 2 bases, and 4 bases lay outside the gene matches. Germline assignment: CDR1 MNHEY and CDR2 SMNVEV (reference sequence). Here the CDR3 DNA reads TGTGCCAGCAGTTTAGTCGGACTAGCGCACAATGAGCAGTTCTTC. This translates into CASSLVGLAHNEQFF.

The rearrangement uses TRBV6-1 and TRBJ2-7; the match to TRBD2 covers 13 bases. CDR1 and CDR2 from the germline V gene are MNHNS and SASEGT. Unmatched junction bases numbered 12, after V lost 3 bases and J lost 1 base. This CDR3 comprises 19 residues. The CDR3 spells CASSDGTSGMFVGSYEQYF. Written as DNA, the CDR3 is TGTGCCAGCAGTGATGGGACTAGCGGGATGTTTGTAGGGTCCTACGAGCAGTACTTC.